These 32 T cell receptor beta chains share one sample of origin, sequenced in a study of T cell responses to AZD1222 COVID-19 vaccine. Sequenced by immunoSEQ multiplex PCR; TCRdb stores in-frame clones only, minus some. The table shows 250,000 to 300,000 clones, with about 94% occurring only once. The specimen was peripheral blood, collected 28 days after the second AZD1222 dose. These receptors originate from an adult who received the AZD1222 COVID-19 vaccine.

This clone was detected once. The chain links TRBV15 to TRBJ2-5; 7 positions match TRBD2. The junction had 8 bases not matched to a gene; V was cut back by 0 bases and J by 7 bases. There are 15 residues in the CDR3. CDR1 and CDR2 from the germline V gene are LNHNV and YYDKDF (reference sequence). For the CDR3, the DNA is TGTGCCACCAGCAGAGATTGGGCTAGCGGCGGGACCCAGTACTTC. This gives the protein CATSRDWASGGTQYF.

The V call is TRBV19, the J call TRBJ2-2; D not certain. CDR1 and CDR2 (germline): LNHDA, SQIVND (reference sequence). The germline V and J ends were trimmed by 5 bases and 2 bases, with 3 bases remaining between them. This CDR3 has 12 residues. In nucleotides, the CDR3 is TGTGCCAGTAGTTTTAACACCGGGGAGCTGTTTTTT. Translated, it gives CASSFNTGELFF.

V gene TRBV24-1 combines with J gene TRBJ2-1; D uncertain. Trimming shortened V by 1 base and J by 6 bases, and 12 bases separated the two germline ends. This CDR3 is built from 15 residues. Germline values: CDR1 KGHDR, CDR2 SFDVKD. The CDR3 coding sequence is TGTGCCACCAGTGATTTCGCGTCGATGAGCAATGAGCAGTTCTTC. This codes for CATSDFASMSNEQFF.

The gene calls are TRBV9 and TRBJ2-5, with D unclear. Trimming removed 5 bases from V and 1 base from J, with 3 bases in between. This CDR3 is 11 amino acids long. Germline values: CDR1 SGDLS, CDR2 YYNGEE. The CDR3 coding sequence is TGTGCCAGCAGGATCCAAGAGACCCAGTACTTC. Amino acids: CASRIQETQYF.

CDR3 in amino acids: CASSVDPQGEAFF. Written as DNA, the CDR3 is TGTGCCAGCAGCGTAGATCCACAGGGAGAAGCTTTCTTT. This rearrangement joins TRBV9 to TRBJ1-1; TRBD1 is a possible D gene (6 bases). The CDR3 is made up of 13 amino acids. Trimming stripped 0 bases from V and 8 bases from J, with 11 bases between. The germline gives CDR1 SGDLS, CDR2 YYNGEE.

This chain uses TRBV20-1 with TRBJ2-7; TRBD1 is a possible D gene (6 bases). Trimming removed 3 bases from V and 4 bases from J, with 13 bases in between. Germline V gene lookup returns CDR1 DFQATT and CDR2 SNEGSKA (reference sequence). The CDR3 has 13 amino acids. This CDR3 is CSASPHRVYEQYF. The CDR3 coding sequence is TGCAGTGCTAGTCCCCACAGGGTATACGAGCAGTACTTC.

This chain's CDR3 is CASSLKTSGTSYNEQFF. CDR3 in DNA: TGTGCCAGCAGCTTAAAGACTAGCGGTACTTCCTACAATGAGCAGTTCTTC. The rearrangement joins TRBV7-6 to TRBJ2-1, with TRBD2 matching over 9 bases. With 2 bases clipped from V and 1 base from J, the junction kept 6 bases outside the gene matches. Looked up from germline, CDR1 is SGHVS and CDR2 is FNYEAQ. The CDR3 has 17 residues.

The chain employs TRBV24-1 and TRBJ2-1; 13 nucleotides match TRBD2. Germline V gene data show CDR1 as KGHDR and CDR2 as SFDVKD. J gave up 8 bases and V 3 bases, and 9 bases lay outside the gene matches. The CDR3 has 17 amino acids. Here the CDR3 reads CATSDPTTSGRLDEQFF. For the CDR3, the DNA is TGTGCCACCAGTGATCCAACGACTAGCGGGAGGTTAGATGAGCAGTTCTTC.

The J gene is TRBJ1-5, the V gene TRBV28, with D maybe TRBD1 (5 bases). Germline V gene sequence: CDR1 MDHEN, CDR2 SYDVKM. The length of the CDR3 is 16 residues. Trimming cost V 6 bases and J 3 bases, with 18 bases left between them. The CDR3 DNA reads TGTGCCAGCAGCGCTGGCTCCGGGGGGGACAATCAGCCCCAGCATTTT. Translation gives CASSAGSGGDNQPQHF.

CDR3 DNA sequence: TGTGCCAGCAGTCCACGACAGGGGTTGAACACTGAAGCTTTCTTT. It yields the protein CASSPRQGLNTEAFF. The chain links TRBV7-6 to TRBJ1-1, with TRBD1 matching 8 bases. V trimming: 6 bases; J trimming: 0 bases; junction bases outside the gene matches: 6. Germline lookup yields CDR1 SGHVS and CDR2 FNYEAQ. CDR3 length: 15 amino acids. Filled out from reference TRBV7-6 and TRBJ1-1, the complete variable domain reads GAGVSQSPRYKVTKRGQDVALRCDPISGHVSLYWYRQALGQGPEFLTYFNYEAQQDKSGLPNDRFSAERPEGSISTLTIQRTEQRDSAMYRCASSPRQGLNTEAFFGQGTRLTVV.

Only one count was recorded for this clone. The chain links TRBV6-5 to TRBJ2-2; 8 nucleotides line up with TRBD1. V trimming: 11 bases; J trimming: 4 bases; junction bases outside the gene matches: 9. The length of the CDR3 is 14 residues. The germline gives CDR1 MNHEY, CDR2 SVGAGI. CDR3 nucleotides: TGTGCCCGTGGACAGGGAAAGTCCACCGGGGAGCTGTTTTTT. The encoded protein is CARGQGKSTGELFF.

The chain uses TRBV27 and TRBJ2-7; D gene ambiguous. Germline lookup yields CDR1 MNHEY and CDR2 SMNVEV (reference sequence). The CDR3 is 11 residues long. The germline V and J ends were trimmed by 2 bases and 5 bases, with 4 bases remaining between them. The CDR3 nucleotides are TGTGCCAGCAGTTTAGGTCACGAGCAGTACTTC. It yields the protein CASSLGHEQYF.

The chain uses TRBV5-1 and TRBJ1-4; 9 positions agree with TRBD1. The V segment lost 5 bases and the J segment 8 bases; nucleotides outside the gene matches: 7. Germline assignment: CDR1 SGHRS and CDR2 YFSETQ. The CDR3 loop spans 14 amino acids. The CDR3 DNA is TGCGCCAGCAGACAACAGGGGGCAGGGGAAAAACTGTTTTTT. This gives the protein CASRQQGAGEKLFF.

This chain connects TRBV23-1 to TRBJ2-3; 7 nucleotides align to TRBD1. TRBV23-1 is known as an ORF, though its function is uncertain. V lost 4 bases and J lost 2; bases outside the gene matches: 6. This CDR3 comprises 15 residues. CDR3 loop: CASSPRDSTTDTQYF. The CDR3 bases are TGCGCCAGCAGTCCCCGGGACAGTACCACAGATACGCAGTATTTT.

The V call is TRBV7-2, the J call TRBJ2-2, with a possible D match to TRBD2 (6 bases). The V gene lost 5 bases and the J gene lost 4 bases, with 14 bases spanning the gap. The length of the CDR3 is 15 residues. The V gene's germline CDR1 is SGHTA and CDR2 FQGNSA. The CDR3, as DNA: TGTGCCAGCAGCGGCGGGACTCTAGGCACCGGGGAGCTGTTTTTT. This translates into CASSGGTLGTGELFF.

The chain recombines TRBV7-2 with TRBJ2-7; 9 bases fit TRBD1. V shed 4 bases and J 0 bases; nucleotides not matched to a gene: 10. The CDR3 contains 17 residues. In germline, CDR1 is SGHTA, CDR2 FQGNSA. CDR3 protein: CASSSYVLTGGSYEQYF. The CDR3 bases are TGTGCCAGCAGCTCTTATGTCTTGACAGGGGGCTCCTACGAGCAGTACTTC.

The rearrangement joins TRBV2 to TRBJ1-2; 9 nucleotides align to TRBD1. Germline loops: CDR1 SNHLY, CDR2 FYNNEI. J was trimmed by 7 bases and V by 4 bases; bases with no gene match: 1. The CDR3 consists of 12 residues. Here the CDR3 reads CASSGDRVGYTF. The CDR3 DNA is TGTGCCAGCAGTGGGGACAGGGTTGGCTACACCTTC.

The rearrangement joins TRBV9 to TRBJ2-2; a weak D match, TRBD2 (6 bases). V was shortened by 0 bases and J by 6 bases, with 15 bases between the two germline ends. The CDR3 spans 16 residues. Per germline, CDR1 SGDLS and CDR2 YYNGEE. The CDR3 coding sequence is TGTGCCAGCAGCGTAGAGCCGGGAGTGGGTGCCGGGGAGCTGTTTTTT. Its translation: CASSVEPGVGAGELFF.

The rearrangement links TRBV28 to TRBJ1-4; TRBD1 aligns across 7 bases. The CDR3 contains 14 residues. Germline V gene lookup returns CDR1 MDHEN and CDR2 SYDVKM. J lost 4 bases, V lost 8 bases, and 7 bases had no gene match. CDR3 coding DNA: TGTGCCAGCGCGTCGGGACAGCTTAATGAAAAACTGTTTTTT. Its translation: CASASGQLNEKLFF.

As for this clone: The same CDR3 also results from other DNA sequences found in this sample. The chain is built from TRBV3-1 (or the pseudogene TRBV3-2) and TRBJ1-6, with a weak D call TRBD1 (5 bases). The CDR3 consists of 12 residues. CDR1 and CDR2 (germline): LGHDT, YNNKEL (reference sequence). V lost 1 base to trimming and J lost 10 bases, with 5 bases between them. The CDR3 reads CASSQGGSPLHF. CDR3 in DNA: TGTGCCAGCAGCCAAGGGGGGTCACCCCTCCACTTT.

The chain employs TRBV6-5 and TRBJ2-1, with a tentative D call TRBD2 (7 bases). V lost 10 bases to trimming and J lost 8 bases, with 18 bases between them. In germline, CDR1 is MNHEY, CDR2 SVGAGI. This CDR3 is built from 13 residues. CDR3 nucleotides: TGTGCCACCAGGGGAGGGCCGAAGGATGAGCAGTTCTTC. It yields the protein CATRGGPKDEQFF.

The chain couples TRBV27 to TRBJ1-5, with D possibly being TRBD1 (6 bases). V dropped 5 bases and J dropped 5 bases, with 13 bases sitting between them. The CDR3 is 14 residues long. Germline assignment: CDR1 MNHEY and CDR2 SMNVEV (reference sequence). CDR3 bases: TGTGCCAGCAGTCCCCGGACAGCCGATCAGCCCCAGCATTTT. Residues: CASSPRTADQPQHF.

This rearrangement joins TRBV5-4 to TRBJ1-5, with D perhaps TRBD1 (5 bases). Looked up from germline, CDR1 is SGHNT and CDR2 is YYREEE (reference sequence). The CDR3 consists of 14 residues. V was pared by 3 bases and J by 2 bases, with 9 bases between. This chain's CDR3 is CASSSQGGNQPQHF. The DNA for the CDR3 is TGTGCCAGCAGCTCCCAAGGGGGCAATCAGCCCCAGCATTTT.

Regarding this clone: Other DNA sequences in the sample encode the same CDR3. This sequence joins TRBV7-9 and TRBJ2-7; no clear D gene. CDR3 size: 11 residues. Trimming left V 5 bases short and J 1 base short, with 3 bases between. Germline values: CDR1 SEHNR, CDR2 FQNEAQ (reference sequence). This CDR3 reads CASSLSYEQYF. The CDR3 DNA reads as TGTGCCAGCAGCCTTTCCTACGAGCAGTACTTC.

This chain's CDR3 is CASRPKRNEQFF. In DNA form, the CDR3 reads TGTGCCAGCAGGCCGAAACGGAATGAGCAGTTCTTC. This chain connects TRBV7-9 to TRBJ2-1, with D unresolved. From germline, CDR1 is SEHNR and CDR2 FQNEAQ (reference sequence). This CDR3 has 12 amino acids. V shed 6 bases and J shed 7 bases, with 10 bases lying between them.

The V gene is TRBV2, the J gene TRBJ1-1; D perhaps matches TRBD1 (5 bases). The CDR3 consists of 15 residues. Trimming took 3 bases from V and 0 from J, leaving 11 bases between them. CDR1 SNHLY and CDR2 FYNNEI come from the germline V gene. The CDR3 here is CASSEGRIMNTEAFF. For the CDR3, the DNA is TGTGCCAGCAGTGAGGGGCGGATCATGAACACTGAAGCTTTCTTT. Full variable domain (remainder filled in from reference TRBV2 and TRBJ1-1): EPEVTQTPSHQVTQMGQEVILRCVPISNHLYFYWYRQILGQKVEFLVSFYNNEISEKSEIFDDQFSVERPDGSNFTLKIRSTKLEDSAMYFCASSEGRIMNTEAFFGQGTRLTVV.

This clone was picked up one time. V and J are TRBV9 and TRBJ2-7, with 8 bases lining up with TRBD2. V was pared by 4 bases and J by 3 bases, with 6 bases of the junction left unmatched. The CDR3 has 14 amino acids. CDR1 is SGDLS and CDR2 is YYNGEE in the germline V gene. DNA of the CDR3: TGTGCCAGCAGCCCTTGGACTAGCAGCTACGAGCAGTACTTC. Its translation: CASSPWTSSYEQYF.

CDR3 sequence: CASSYTRGLDRADEQFF. The CDR3 nucleotides read TGTGCCAGCAGTTATACCAGGGGGCTAGATCGAGCTGATGAGCAGTTCTTC. The V and J genes are TRBV6-2 or TRBV6-3 and TRBJ2-1; 8 nucleotides match TRBD1. The CDR3 totals 17 residues. The V gene's germline CDR1 is MNHEY and CDR2 SVGEGT. Trimming cost V 3 bases and J 8 bases; bases outside gene matches: 15.

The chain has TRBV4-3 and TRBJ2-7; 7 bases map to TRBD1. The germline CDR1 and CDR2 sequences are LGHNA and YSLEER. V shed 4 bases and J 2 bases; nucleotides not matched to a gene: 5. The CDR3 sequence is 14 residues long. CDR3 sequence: CASSPADRAYEQYF. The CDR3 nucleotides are TGCGCCAGCAGCCCGGCCGACAGGGCCTACGAGCAGTACTTC.

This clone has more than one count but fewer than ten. CDR3 in DNA: TGTGCCAGCAGTTTTCTGGTCGGGCGGCAGCCCCAGCATTTT. It specifies CASSFLVGRQPQHF. This sequence joins TRBV28 and TRBJ1-5, with unresolved D. Germline V lookup: CDR1 MDHEN, CDR2 SYDVKM. The CDR3 contains 14 residues. Trimming left V 3 bases short and J 7 bases short, with 13 bases between.

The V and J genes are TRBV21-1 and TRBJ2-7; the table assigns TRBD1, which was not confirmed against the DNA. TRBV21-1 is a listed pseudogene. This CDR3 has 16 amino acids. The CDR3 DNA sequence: TGTGCCAGCAGCAAATCAAAGTCGGACAGCCCCTACGAGCAGTACTTC. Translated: CASSKSKSDSPYEQYF.

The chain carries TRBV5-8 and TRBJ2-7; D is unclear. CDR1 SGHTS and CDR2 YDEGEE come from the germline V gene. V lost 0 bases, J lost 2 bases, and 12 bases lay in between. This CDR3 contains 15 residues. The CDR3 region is CASSLVAMPTYEQYF. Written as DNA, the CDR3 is TGTGCCAGCAGCTTGGTGGCCATGCCCACCTACGAGCAGTACTTC. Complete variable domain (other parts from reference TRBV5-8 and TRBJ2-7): EAGVTQSPTHLIKTRGQQATLRCSPISGHTSVYWYQQALGLGLQFLLWYDEGEERNRGNFPPRFSGRQFPNYSSELNVNALELEDSALYLCASSLVAMPTYEQYFGPGTRLTVT.